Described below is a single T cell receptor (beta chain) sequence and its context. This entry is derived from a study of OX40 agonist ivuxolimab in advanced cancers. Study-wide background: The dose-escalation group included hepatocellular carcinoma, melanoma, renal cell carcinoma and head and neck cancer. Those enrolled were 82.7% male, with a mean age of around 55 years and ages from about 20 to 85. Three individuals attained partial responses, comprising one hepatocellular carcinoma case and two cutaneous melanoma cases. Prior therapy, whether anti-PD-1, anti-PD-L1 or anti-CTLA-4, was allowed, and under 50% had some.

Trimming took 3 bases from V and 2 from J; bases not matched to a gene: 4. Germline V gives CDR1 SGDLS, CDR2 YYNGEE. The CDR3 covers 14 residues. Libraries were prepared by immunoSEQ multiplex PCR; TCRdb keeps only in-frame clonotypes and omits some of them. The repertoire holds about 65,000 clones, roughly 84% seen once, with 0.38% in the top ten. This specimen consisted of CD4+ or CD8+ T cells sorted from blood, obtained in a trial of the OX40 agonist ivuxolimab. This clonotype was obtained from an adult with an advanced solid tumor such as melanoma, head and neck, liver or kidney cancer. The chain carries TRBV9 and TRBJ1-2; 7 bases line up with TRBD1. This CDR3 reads CASSESTGNYGYTF. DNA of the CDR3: TGTGCCAGCAGCGAATCGACAGGGAACTATGGCTACACCTTC.